The next 25 T cell receptor beta chains were all read from a single sample in a study of T cells in Graves' hyperthyroidism and ophthalmopathy. TCR beta CDR3 regions were amplified from RNA. The HTBI primer set was used in a first-round RT-PCR of the TCR CDR3. TCRdb redid the calling of the multiplex PCR reads with MiXCR, one entry per CDR3 protein. Among around 420,000 distinct CDR3 sequences listed, approximately 14% were seen once. Sequenced: blood. The source of these receptors is a woman between 18 and 30 years old with Graves' hyperthyroidism.

At least ten counts were recorded for this clonotype. The V gene is TRBV30, the J gene TRBJ1-5; no firm D call. V was clipped by 3 bases and J by 0 bases, with 9 bases between them. In germline, CDR1 is GTSNPN, CDR2 SVGIG (reference sequence). CDR3 length: 14 amino acids. DNA for the CDR3: TGTGCCTGGAGCCTCCCCGGTAGCAATCAGCCCCAGCATTTT. It translates to CAWSLPGSNQPQHF.

In this sample, this clonotype turned up many times. V gene TRBV2 combines with J gene TRBJ1-2; possibly TRBD1 for D (5 bases). V gave up 6 bases and J gave up 7 bases, with 15 bases separating them. CDR1 is SNHLY, CDR2 FYNNEI, per germline. The CDR3 has 13 amino acids. DNA of the CDR3: TGTGCCAGCAGCTCCAACGGAGGGGCTGGCTACACCTTC. Encoded protein: CASSSNGGAGYTF. Based on the CDR3 plus reference TRBV2 and TRBJ1-2, the full variable domain is EPEVTQTPSHQVTQMGQEVILRCVPISNHLYFYWYRQILGQKVEFLVSFYNNEISEKSEIFDDQFSVERPDGSNFTLKIRSTKLEDSAMYFCASSSNGGAGYTFGSGTRLTVV.

This clonotype has at least ten counts. This chain uses TRBV7-9 with TRBJ2-7; D is undetermined. CDR1 SEHNR and CDR2 FQNEAQ come from the germline V gene (reference sequence). The CDR3 length is 13 residues. V lost 2 bases, J lost 5 bases, and 10 bases lay in between. The CDR3 DNA reads as TGTGCCAGCAGCTTATTATCCCGGGACGAGCAGTACTTC. It translates to CASSLLSRDEQYF.

The sample holds a few counts of this clonotype. Mismatch with germline at one junction end may stem from a read error. The chain links TRBV9 to TRBJ2-1, with 13 nucleotides matching TRBD2. The CDR3 is made up of 18 amino acids. Per germline, CDR1 SGDLS and CDR2 YYNGEE. This CDR3 reads CASSPTSGGPRGANEQFF. The DNA for the CDR3 is TGTGCTAGCAGCCCGACTAGCGGGGGGCCCCGAGGGGCCAATGAGCAGTTCTTC.

This clonotype has only a few counts. The V call is TRBV7-3, the J call TRBJ2-2; unclear D gene. There are 16 residues in the CDR3. The ends were cut back, 5 bases at V and 4 bases at J, with 17 bases in the middle. The germline gives CDR1 SGHTA, CDR2 FQGTGA. The CDR3 nucleotides read TGTGCCAGCAGCCCGTTCCAAGCGACGATCACCGGGGAGCTGTTTTTT. It translates to CASSPFQATITGELFF. The entire variable domain, with the rest obtained from reference TRBV7-3 and TRBJ2-2, is as follows: GAGVSQTPSNKVTEKGKYVELRCDPISGHTALYWYRQSLGQGPEFLIYFQGTGAADDSGLPNDRFFAVRPEGSVSTLKIQRTERGDSAVYLCASSPFQATITGELFFGEGSRLTVL.

This clonotype was counted at least ten times. This chain uses TRBV7-9 with TRBJ2-7; D is undetermined. CDR3 length: 13 residues. Germline values: CDR1 SEHNR, CDR2 FQNEAQ (reference sequence). V was trimmed by 2 bases and J by 2 bases, leaving 7 bases between them. CDR3: CASSLRHPYEQYF. CDR3 nucleotides: TGTGCCAGCAGCTTACGCCATCCCTACGAGCAGTACTTC.

The chain couples TRBV4-1 to TRBJ1-5, with 8 positions matching TRBD1. This CDR3 spans 14 amino acids. Per the germline V gene, CDR1 is MGHRA and CDR2 is YSYEKL. Germline trimming cut 1 base from V and 7 bases from J; bases unmatched to any gene: 3. This CDR3 is CASSQGQGWQPQHF. The CDR3 coding sequence is TGCGCCAGCAGCCAAGGACAGGGGTGGCAGCCCCAGCATTTT.

The sample holds many counts of this clonotype. This rearrangement joins TRBV3-1 to TRBJ2-3; D may match TRBD1 or TRBD2 (5 bases each). The CDR3 is made up of 16 amino acids. The V end lost 5 bases, the J end lost 5 bases, and 20 bases lay between the germline ends. The V gene's germline CDR1 is LGHDT and CDR2 YNNKEL (reference sequence). The CDR3 coding sequence is TGTGCCAGCAGCTATGACCGGGTGTCGAGGGGAGATACGCAGTATTTT. It is translated as CASSYDRVSRGDTQYF.

In this sample, this clonotype turned up many times. The chain is built from TRBV2 and TRBJ2-1; 8 bases are shared with TRBD1. Germline-derived CDR1 and CDR2 are SNHLY and FYNNEI. The trim removed 4 bases at V and 4 bases at J, leaving 0 bases unmatched. The CDR3 is 13 residues long. The CDR3 loop is CASSGTGYNEQFF. Written as DNA, the CDR3 is TGTGCCAGCAGTGGGACAGGGTACAATGAGCAGTTCTTC.

The J gene is TRBJ2-6, the V gene TRBV10-2; D unresolved. V lost 1 base and J 0 bases, leaving 4 bases between the germline ends. The CDR3 covers 15 residues. Per the germline V gene, CDR1 is WSHSY and CDR2 is SAAADI. The CDR3 DNA sequence: TGCGCCAGCAGTGAGTTCCTCTCTGGGGCCAACGTCCTGACTTTC. Its translation is CASSEFLSGANVLTF.

The chain is built from TRBV12-3 or TRBV12-4 and TRBJ2-2; maybe TRBD2 (5 bases). The CDR3 is 15 residues long. Trimming removed 5 bases from V and 1 base from J, with 11 bases in between. CDR3 residues: CASSPPSRNTGELFF. Here the CDR3 DNA reads TGTGCCAGCAGTCCCCCTAGCAGGAACACCGGGGAGCTGTTTTTT.

As regards this clonotype: Germline and junction disagree at one end, which may indicate a read error. The V and J genes are TRBV6-2 or TRBV6-3 and TRBJ2-5; D not resolved. The CDR3 is made up of 15 amino acids. Germline loops: CDR1 MNHEY, CDR2 SVGEGT. The CDR3 DNA sequence: TGTGCCAGCAGTTACTCGAGAAGTGGACGCGAGACTCAGTACTTC. Its translation is CASSYSRSGRETQYF.

This clonotype was counted at least ten times. The chain uses TRBV7-8 and TRBJ2-4, with D tentatively TRBD1 or TRBD2 (5 bases each). The CDR3 length is 15 residues. The germline V gene encodes CDR1 SGHVS and CDR2 FQNEAQ. Trimming cost V 1 base and J 6 bases, with 13 bases left between them. CDR3 region: CASSLGSGGGNIQYF. CDR3 coding DNA: TGTGCCAGCAGCTTAGGGTCTGGGGGTGGAAACATTCAGTACTTC.

There are a few counts of this clonotype. V is TRBV4-2 and J is TRBJ1-2, with D perhaps matching TRBD1 (5 bases). This CDR3 is built from 16 residues. The ends were cut back, 0 bases at V and 5 bases at J, with 16 bases in the middle. Germline lookup yields CDR1 LGHNA and CDR2 YNFKEQ. CDR3 nucleotides: TGTGCCAGCAGCCAAGATCCGGGACGGACCCCATATGGCTACACCTTC. Translated: CASSQDPGRTPYGYTF.

Turning to this clonotype: A read error is possible here, since a much larger clone lies one base away. V usage is TRBV6-1 and J usage is TRBJ2-3, with TRBD1 matching 12 bases. The CDR3 is 15 amino acids. CDR1 is MNHNS, CDR2 SASEGT, per germline. DNA for the CDR3: TGTGCCAGCAGTGTCCGGGACAGGGGGCATGATACGCAGTGTTTT. Protein product: CASSVRDRGHDTQCF.

This clonotype was seen ten or more times. This chain joins TRBV20-1 and TRBJ2-1, with no clear D. The length of the CDR3 is 14 residues. The ends were cut back, 0 bases at V and 8 bases at J, with 14 bases in the middle. The germline V gene has CDR1 DFQATT and CDR2 SNEGSKA (reference sequence). In nucleotides, the CDR3 is TGCAGTGCTAGAGATAGGCTACTCTTCGATGAGCAGTTCTTC. It codes for CSARDRLLFDEQFF.

This clonotype occurred a few times. The rearrangement uses TRBV5-6 and TRBJ2-7; 7 positions match TRBD2. CDR3 length equals 14 residues. Germline trimming cut 4 bases from V and 3 bases from J; bases unmatched to any gene: 7. Germline CDR1 is SGHDT and CDR2 is YYEEEE. CDR3 sequence: CASSRPTSDYEQYF. For the CDR3, the DNA is TGTGCCAGCAGCCGCCCCACTAGCGACTACGAGCAGTACTTC.

This clonotype was seen many times. CDR3 DNA sequence: TGTGCCAGCAGATCCCAACCTAGAACCCAGTACTTC. Its protein is CASRSQPRTQYF. V and J are TRBV6-2 or TRBV6-3 and TRBJ2-5; no firm D call. This CDR3 comprises 12 residues. Trimming removed 6 bases from V and 8 bases from J, with 13 bases in between. Germline assignment: CDR1 MNHEY and CDR2 SVGEGT.

This clonotype occurred many times. The rearrangement joins TRBV2 to TRBJ2-7, with 9 bases identical to TRBD1. V shed 4 bases, J shed 3 bases, and the junction held 4 bases outside the gene matches. The germline CDR1 and CDR2 sequences are SNHLY and FYNNEI. The CDR3 contains 14 residues. CDR3 amino acids: CASSAQGAGYEQYF. CDR3 in DNA: TGTGCCAGCAGTGCACAGGGGGCGGGCTACGAGCAGTACTTC.

This clonotype was observed at least ten times. Here the CDR3 reads CASSYSGRANNEQFF. The CDR3 coding sequence is TGTGCCAGCAGTTACTCGGGCAGGGCGAACAATGAGCAGTTCTTC. V gene TRBV6-6 combines with J gene TRBJ2-1; maybe TRBD1 (5 bases). V was shortened by 0 bases and J by 5 bases, with 11 bases between the two germline ends. This CDR3 has 15 amino acids. The germline V gene has CDR1 MNHNY and CDR2 SVGAGI (reference sequence).

This clonotype was picked up a small number of times. The chain employs TRBV18 and TRBJ1-3; D is undetermined. Germline CDR1 reads KGHSH; CDR2 reads LQKENI. The V gene lost 2 bases and the J gene lost 4 bases, with 15 bases spanning the gap. This CDR3 is 16 amino acids long. The CDR3 nucleotides are TGTGCCAGCTCACCAGCAGAGGCCCTCCTCGGAAACACCATATATTTT. Its protein product is CASSPAEALLGNTIYF.

This clonotype has at least ten counts. The J gene is TRBJ2-3, the V gene TRBV11-2; 9 bases are shared with TRBD2. CDR3 size: 16 residues. Germline V gene sequence: CDR1 SGHAT, CDR2 FQNNGV. The V gene end was trimmed by 3 bases and the J gene end by 0 bases; junction bases not matched to a gene: 4. DNA for the CDR3: TGTGCCAGCAGCTTGAGGCGGGGGGGAAGCACAGATACGCAGTATTTT. It yields the protein CASSLRRGGSTDTQYF.

This clonotype was counted many times. This chain joins TRBV12-3 or TRBV12-4 and TRBJ2-2; D could derive from TRBD1 or TRBD2 (5 bases each). Trimming stripped 6 bases from V and 5 bases from J, with 16 bases between. The CDR3 covers 15 residues. The CDR3 loop reads CASRPDRTGTGELFF. The CDR3 DNA reads as TGTGCCAGCAGACCCGACAGAACGGGGACCGGGGAGCTGTTTTTT.

At least ten counts were recorded for this clonotype. J is TRBJ2-7 and V is TRBV20-1, with D possibly being TRBD1 (6 bases). Looked up from germline, CDR1 is DFQATT and CDR2 is SNEGSKA (reference sequence). Trimming shortened V by 0 bases and J by 1 base, and 13 bases separated the two germline ends. The CDR3 is 15 residues long. The DNA for the CDR3 is TGCAGTGCTAGAGATCAAGGGGGTCCATCCTACGAGCAGTACTTC. Translated: CSARDQGGPSYEQYF.

This clonotype was picked up a small number of times. The chain joins TRBV7-9 to TRBJ2-7, with TRBD2 matching 10 bases. CDR3 length: 14 residues. Losses at the gene ends were 5 bases for V and 3 bases for J; bases not matched to a gene: 4. Germline loops: CDR1 SEHNR, CDR2 FQNEAQ (reference sequence). In DNA, the CDR3 is TGTGCCAGCAGCCCAGGGACTAGCGACTACGAGCAGTACTTC. The encoded protein is CASSPGTSDYEQYF.